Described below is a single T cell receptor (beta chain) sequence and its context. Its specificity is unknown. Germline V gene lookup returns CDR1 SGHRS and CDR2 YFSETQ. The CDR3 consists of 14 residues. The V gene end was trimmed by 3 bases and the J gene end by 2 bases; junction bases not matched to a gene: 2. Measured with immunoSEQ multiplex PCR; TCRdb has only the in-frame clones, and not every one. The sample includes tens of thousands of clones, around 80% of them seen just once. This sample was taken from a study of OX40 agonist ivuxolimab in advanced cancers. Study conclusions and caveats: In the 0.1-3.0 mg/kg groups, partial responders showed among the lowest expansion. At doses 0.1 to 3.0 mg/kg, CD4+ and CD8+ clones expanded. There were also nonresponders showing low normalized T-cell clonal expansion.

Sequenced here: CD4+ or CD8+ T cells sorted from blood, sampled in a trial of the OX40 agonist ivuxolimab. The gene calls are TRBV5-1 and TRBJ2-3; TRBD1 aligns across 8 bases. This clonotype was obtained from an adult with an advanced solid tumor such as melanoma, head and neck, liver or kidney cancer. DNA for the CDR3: TGCGCCAGCAGCTGGGACAGGCCCACAGATACGCAGTATTTT. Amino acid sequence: CASSWDRPTDTQYF.